These T cell receptor beta chains were read from a single sample in a study of blood T cell repertoires in COVID-19. Clones were read by immunoSEQ multiplex PCR, and TCRdb kept only the in-frame ones, dropping some. This sample yields under 200,000 clones, of which about 86% are seen a single time; 3.5% to 4% belongs to the top ten. Sequencing was done on a sample of PBMCs or T cells enriched from blood (not recorded which). Receptors originate from a woman aged 45-65 years in a cohort exposed to, infected with or recovered from COVID-19 (not recorded which). Each CDR3 is given with its conserved first and last residue. A D gene is named only where the DNA matches it firmly. Not every row has a clone size; where given, it reads once, few, many or a size class.

V gene: TRBV6-5
clone size: -
D gene: -
J gene: TRBJ2-3
CDR3 protein: CASRPPSDYADTQYF
CDR3 DNA: TGTGCCAGCCGACCCCCTAGCGATTACGCAGATACGCAGTATTTT

V gene: TRBV13
clone size: -
D gene: -
J gene: TRBJ2-7
CDR3 protein: CASSLDRVGYEQYF
CDR3 DNA: TGTGCCAGCAGCTTAGACAGGGTAGGCTACGAGCAGTACTTC

V gene: TRBV28
clone size: -
D gene: -
J gene: TRBJ1-6
CDR3 protein: CASRQGGSPLHF
CDR3 DNA: TGTGCCAGCCGTCAGGGTGGTTCACCCCTCCACTTT

V gene: TRBV4-3
clone size: -
D gene: TRBD2
J gene: TRBJ2-2
CDR3 protein: CASSQGPSGEFGGELFF
CDR3 DNA: TGCGCCAGCAGCCAAGGGCCTAGCGGGGAATTCGGCGGGGAGCTGTTTTTT

V gene: TRBV5-1
clone size: few
D gene: TRBD1
J gene: TRBJ2-1
CDR3 protein: CATRDRSFDNEQFF
CDR3 DNA: TGCGCCACCCGGGACAGATCCTTCGATAATGAGCAGTTCTTC

V gene: TRBV28
clone size: once
D gene: -
J gene: TRBJ1-5
CDR3 protein: CASSLSTVEGREPQHF
CDR3 DNA: TGTGCCAGCAGTTTATCCACCGTGGAGGGGAGGGAGCCCCAGCATTTT

V gene: TRBV5-1
clone size: -
D gene: TRBD1
J gene: TRBJ2-3
CDR3 protein: CASSLPGGDSDTQYF
CDR3 DNA: TGCGCCAGCAGCTTGCCAGGGGGAGACTCAGATACGCAGTATTTT

V gene: TRBV6-5
clone size: -
D gene: -
J gene: TRBJ1-2
CDR3 protein: CASRPLGFNYGYTF
CDR3 DNA: TGTGCCAGCAGACCCCTCGGGTTCAACTATGGCTACACCTTC

V gene: TRBV6-1
clone size: once
D gene: -
J gene: TRBJ1-5
CDR3 protein: CASSVTGPPGGGQPQHF
CDR3 DNA: TGTGCCAGCAGTGTTACAGGGCCCCCGGGGGGAGGTCAGCCCCAGCATTTT

V gene: TRBV6-5
clone size: -
D gene: TRBD1
J gene: TRBJ1-5
CDR3 protein: CASRTVTGGSQPQHF
CDR3 DNA: TGTGCCAGCAGGACGGTCACAGGGGGCAGTCAGCCCCAGCATTTT

V gene: TRBV6-5
clone size: -
D gene: -
J gene: TRBJ1-5
CDR3 protein: CASKQLQGPQPQHF
CDR3 DNA: TGTGCCAGCAAACAACTACAGGGACCTCAGCCCCAGCATTTT

V gene: TRBV2
clone size: -
D gene: TRBD1
J gene: TRBJ1-3
CDR3 protein: CASSGGTGASGNTIYF
CDR3 DNA: TGTGCCAGCAGTGGGGGGACAGGGGCGTCTGGAAACACCATATATTTT

V gene: TRBV30
clone size: -
D gene: -
J gene: TRBJ1-1
CDR3 protein: CAFLSRENTEAFF
CDR3 DNA: TGTGCCTTCCTCTCCCGGGAGAACACTGAAGCTTTCTTT

V gene: TRBV5-1
clone size: -
D gene: -
J gene: TRBJ1-1
CDR3 protein: CASSLAAGNTEAFF
CDR3 DNA: TGCGCCAGCAGCTTGGCGGCGGGGAACACTGAAGCTTTCTTT

V gene: TRBV30
clone size: -
D gene: -
J gene: TRBJ1-6
CDR3 protein: CAWSEGREGSPLHF
CDR3 DNA: TGTGCCTGGAGTGAAGGCAGGGAGGGTTCACCCCTCCACTTT

V gene: TRBV3-1/TRBV3-2
clone size: -
D gene: TRBD2
J gene: TRBJ2-2
CDR3 protein: CASSLKAASGTGELFF
CDR3 DNA: TGTGCCAGCAGCCTGAAGGCGGCTAGCGGCACCGGGGAGCTGTTTTTT

V gene: TRBV5-5
clone size: -
D gene: -
J gene: TRBJ2-3
CDR3 protein: CASSLGDTQYF
CDR3 DNA: TGTGCCAGCAGCCTCGGGGATACGCAGTATTTT

V gene: TRBV7-6
clone size: -
D gene: TRBD2
J gene: TRBJ2-3
CDR3 protein: CASSLGLAGASDTQYF
CDR3 DNA: TGTGCCAGCAGCTTGGGACTAGCGGGAGCTTCGGATACGCAGTATTTT

V gene: TRBV18
clone size: -
D gene: TRBD2
J gene: TRBJ2-1
CDR3 protein: CASSRLLAGGNEQFF
CDR3 DNA: TGTGCCAGCTCACGTTTACTAGCGGGGGGAAATGAGCAGTTCTTC

V gene: TRBV19
clone size: -
D gene: TRBD1
J gene: TRBJ1-6
CDR3 protein: CASSISTGGSSYNSPLHF
CDR3 DNA: TGTGCCAGTAGTATCAGCACAGGGGGAAGCTCCTATAATTCACCCCTCCACTTT

V gene: TRBV18
clone size: -
D gene: -
J gene: TRBJ1-3
CDR3 protein: CASSPLVRGSGNTIYF
CDR3 DNA: TGTGCCAGCTCACCTCTAGTCCGAGGCTCTGGAAACACCATATATTTT

V gene: TRBV6-6
clone size: -
D gene: TRBD1
J gene: TRBJ2-5
CDR3 protein: CASSDRTGGRETQYF
CDR3 DNA: TGTGCCAGCAGTGATCGGACAGGCGGACGAGAGACCCAGTACTTC

V gene: TRBV9
clone size: -
D gene: -
J gene: TRBJ1-5
CDR3 protein: CASSSHASSNQPQHF
CDR3 DNA: TGTGCCAGCAGCTCCCACGCGTCGAGCAATCAGCCCCAGCATTTT

V gene: TRBV30
clone size: -
D gene: -
J gene: TRBJ2-4
CDR3 protein: CAWSVRGSNIQYF
CDR3 DNA: TGTGCCTGGAGTGTACGGGGGAGTAACATTCAGTACTTC